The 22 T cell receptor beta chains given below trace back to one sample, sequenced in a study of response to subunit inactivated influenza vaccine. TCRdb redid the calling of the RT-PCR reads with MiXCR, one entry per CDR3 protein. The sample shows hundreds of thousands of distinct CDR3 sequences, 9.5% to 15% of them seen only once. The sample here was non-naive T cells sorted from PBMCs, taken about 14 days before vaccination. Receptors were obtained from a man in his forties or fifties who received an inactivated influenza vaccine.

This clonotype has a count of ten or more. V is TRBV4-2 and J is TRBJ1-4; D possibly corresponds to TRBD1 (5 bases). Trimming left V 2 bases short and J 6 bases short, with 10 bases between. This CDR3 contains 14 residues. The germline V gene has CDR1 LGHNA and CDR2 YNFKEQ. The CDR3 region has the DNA TGTGCCAGCAGCCAAAGGGGTTCCTATGAAAAACTGTTTTTT. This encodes CASSQRGSYEKLFF.

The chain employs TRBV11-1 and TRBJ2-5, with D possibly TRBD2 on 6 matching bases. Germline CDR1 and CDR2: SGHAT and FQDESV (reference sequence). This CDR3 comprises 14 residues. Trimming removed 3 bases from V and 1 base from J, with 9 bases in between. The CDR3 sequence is CASSLGGVQETQYF. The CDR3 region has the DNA TGTGCCAGCAGCTTGGGCGGGGTCCAAGAGACCCAGTACTTC.

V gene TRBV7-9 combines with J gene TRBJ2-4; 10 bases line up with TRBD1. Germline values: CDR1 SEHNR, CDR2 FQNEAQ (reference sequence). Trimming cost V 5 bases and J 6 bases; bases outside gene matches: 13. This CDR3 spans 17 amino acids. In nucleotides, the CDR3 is TGTGCCAGCAGCCCAATTGGGCGGGGGACAGGGGTAAACATTCAGTACTTC. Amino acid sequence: CASSPIGRGTGVNIQYF.

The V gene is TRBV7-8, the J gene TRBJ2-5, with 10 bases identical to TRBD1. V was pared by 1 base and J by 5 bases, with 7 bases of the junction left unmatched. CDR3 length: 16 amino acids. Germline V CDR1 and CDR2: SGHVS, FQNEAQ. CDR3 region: CASSLGTGGMVETQYF. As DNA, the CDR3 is TGTGCCAGCAGCTTAGGGACAGGGGGAATGGTGGAGACCCAGTACTTC.

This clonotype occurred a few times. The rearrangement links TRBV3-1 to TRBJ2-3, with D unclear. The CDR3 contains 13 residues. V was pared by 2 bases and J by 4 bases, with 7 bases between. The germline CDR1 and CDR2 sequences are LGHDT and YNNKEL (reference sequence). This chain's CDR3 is CASSQQGPDTQYF. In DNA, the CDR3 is TGTGCCAGCAGCCAACAAGGTCCAGATACGCAGTATTTT.

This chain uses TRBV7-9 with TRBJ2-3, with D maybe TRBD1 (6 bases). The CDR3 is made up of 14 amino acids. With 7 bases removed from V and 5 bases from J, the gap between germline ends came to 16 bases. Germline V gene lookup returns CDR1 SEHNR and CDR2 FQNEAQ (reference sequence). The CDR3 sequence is CASTPRGGLDTQYF. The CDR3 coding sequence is TGTGCCAGCACCCCCCGAGGGGGTCTAGATACGCAGTATTTT.

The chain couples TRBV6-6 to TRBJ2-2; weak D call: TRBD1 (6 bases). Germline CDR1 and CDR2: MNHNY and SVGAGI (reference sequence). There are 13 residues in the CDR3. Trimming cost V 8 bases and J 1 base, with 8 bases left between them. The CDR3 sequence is CASGQQNTGELFF. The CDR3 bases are TGTGCCAGCGGACAGCAGAACACCGGGGAGCTGTTTTTT.

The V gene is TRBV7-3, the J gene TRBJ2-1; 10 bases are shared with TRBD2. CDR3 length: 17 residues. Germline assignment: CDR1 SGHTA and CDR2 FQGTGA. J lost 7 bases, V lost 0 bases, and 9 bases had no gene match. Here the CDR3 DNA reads TGTGCCAGCAGCTTAACGGGCTCTAGCGGGAGTAGAAATGAGCAGTTCTTC. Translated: CASSLTGSSGSRNEQFF.

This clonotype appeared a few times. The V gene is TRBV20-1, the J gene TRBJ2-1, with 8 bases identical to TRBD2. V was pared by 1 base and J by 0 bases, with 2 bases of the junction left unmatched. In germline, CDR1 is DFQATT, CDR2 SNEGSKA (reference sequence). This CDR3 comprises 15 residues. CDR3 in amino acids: CSARAGGFSYNEQFF. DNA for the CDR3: TGCAGTGCTAGAGCGGGGGGGTTCTCCTACAATGAGCAGTTCTTC.

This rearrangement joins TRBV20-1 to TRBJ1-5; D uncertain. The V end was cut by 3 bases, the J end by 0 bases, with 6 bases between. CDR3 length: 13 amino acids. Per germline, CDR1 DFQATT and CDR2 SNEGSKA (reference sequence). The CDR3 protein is CSASENSNQPQHF. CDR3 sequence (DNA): TGCAGTGCTAGCGAAAATAGCAATCAGCCCCAGCATTTT.

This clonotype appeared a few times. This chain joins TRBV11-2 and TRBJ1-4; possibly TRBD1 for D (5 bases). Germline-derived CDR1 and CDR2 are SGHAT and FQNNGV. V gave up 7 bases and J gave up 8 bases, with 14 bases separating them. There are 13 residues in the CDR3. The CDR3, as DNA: TGTGCCAGCACCCGGGACGGAAGGGAAAAACTGTTTTTT. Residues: CASTRDGREKLFF.

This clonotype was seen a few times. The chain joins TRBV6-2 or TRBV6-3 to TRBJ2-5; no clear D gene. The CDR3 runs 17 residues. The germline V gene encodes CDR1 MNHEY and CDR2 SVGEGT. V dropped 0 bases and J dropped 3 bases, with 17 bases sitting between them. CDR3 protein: CASSYSSLPIKKETQYF. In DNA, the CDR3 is TGTGCCAGCAGTTACTCGTCCTTACCGATTAAAAAAGAGACCCAGTACTTC.

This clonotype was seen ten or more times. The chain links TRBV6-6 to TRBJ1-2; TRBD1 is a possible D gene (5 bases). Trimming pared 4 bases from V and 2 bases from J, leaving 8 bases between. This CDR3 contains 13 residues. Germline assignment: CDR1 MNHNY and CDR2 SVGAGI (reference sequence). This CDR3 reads CASSSTVNYGYTF. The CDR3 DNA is TGTGCCAGCAGTTCGACAGTGAACTATGGCTACACCTTC.

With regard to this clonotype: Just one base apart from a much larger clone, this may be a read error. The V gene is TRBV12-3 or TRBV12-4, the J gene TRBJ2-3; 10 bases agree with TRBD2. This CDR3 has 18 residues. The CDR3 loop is CAISSPGLAEKSTDTQYF. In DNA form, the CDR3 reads TGTGCCATCAGTTCTCCCGGACTAGCGGAAAAATCCACAGATACGCAGTATTTT.

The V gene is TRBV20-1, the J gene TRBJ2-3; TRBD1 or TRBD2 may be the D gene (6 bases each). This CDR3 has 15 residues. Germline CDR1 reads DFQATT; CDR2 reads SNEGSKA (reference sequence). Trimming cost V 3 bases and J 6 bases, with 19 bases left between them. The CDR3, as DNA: TGCAGTGCTAGCCCCCCGGGGGCGGGACGGGATACGCAGTATTTT. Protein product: CSASPPGAGRDTQYF.

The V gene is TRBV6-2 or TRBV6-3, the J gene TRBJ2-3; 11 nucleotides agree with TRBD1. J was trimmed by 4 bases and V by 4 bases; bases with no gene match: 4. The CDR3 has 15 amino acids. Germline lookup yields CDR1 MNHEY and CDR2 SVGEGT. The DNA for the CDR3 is TGTGCCAGCAGTTCCCGGACAGGGGGCCCAGATACGCAGTATTTT. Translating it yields CASSSRTGGPDTQYF.

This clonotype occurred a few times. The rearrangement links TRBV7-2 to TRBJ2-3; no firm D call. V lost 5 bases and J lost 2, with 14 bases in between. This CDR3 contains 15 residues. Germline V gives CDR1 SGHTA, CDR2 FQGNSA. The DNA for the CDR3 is TGTGCCAGCAGCCTAAGACTGTCCCTCACAGATACGCAGTATTTT. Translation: CASSLRLSLTDTQYF.

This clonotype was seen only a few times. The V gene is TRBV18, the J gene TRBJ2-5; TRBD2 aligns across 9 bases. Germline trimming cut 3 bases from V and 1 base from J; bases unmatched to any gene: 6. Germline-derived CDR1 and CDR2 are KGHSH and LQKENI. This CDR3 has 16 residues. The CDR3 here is CASSPSTSGVQETQYF. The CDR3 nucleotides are TGTGCCAGCTCACCGTCGACTAGCGGAGTCCAAGAGACCCAGTACTTC.

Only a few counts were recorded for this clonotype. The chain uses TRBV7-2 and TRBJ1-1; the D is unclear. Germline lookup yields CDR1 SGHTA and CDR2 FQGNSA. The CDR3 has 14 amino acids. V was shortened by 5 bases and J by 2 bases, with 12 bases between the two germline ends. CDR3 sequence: CASSPSAGNTEAFF. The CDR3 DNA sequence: TGTGCCAGCAGCCCCTCCGCGGGAAACACTGAAGCTTTCTTT.

In nucleotides, the CDR3 is TGTGCCAGCACCCCCGGCGGTTCACCTGGCCTGAACACTGAAGCTTTCTTT. Encoded protein: CASTPGGSPGLNTEAFF. The chain has TRBV7-9 and TRBJ1-1, with unresolved D. From germline, CDR1 is SEHNR and CDR2 FQNEAQ (reference sequence). V lost 7 bases to trimming and J lost 0 bases, with 21 bases between them. The CDR3 covers 17 residues.

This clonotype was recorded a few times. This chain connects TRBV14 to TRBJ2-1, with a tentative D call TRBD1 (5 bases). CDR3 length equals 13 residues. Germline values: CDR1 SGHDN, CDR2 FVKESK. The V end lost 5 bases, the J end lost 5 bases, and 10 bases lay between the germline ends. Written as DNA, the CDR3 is TGTGCCAGCAGCATGCAGGGAAACAATGAGCAGTTCTTC. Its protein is CASSMQGNNEQFF.

The CDR3 region is CASSERGYASEQYF. Written as DNA, the CDR3 is TGTGCCAGCAGTGAGAGGGGATACGCGTCCGAGCAGTACTTC. The gene calls are TRBV6-1 and TRBJ2-7, with D perhaps matching TRBD1 or TRBD2 (5 bases each). Trimming removed 3 bases at V and 6 bases at J, with 15 bases between. This CDR3 comprises 14 residues. Germline-derived CDR1 and CDR2 are MNHNS and SASEGT.